This T cell receptor (beta chain) was captured by sequencing in a study of tumor and adjacent non-tumor tissue in lung cancer. About the study: Some 4.2 million productive TCRbeta reads were obtained per sample on average.

Details on this clonotype: As yet, its antigen is unknown. With a much larger clone just one base away, this may be a read error.

TCRbeta libraries were built with three rounds of nested PCR, modified from ARM-PCR. TCRdb itself ran the multiplex PCR reads through MiXCR, one entry per CDR3 protein. The data show approximately 79,000 distinct CDR3 sequences, with about 80% seen just once and about two fifths held by the top ten. This CDR3 has 13 amino acids. Germline V gives CDR1 MNHNS, CDR2 SASEGT. Findings and caveats of the study: Top 100 clones took a larger repertoire share in normal lung. Significantly higher TCR diversity was found in tumor than normal lung.

This sample's RNA came from whole unsorted tissue. This non-tumor lung sample came from over 3 cm beyond the tumor edge. Between August and November 2014, newly diagnosed, chemotherapy-naive lung cancer patients underwent thoracic surgery in China. The sequence was obtained from a man aged 70 or older with non-small cell lung cancer. The specimen sequenced was distant non-tumor lung tissue. The chain joins TRBV6-1 to TRBJ1-1; no definite D call. In DNA form, the CDR3 reads TGTGCCGGCACCGCCCCATTCAACATTGAAGCTTTCTTT. Protein sequence: CAGTAPFNIEAFF.